This TCR beta chain was identified in a study of read filtering for tumor transcriptome and immune sequencing. Study-level background: R-ISS stage counts were 8 or 9 for I, roughly 16 for II, 6 or 7 for III. Transcriptome libraries were built from DNase-treated RNA. Findings of the study overall: The sorted CD138-negative fraction was a mixed bone marrow immune population, not purified T cells. IR-seq and RNA-seq agreed better without single-read clonotypes.

V dropped 2 bases and J dropped 1 base, with 9 bases sitting between them. The germline V gene has CDR1 MNHEY and CDR2 SVGAGI. The CDR3 contains 15 residues. Regarding this clonotype: The antigen remains undetermined.

From 300 to 400 ng of RNA, a library with molecular barcoded alpha/delta and beta/gamma adaptors was made. TCRdb redid the calling of the reads with MiXCR, one entry per CDR3 protein. Counted here are 35,000 to 40,000 distinct CDR3 sequences, roughly an eighth occurring once; the ten biggest clones make up 27%. The sample taken for sequencing was a population of CD138-negative cells sorted from bone marrow. This TCR derives from a donor at least 40 years old with multiple myeloma. V usage is TRBV6-5 and J usage is TRBJ1-5; D call uncertain. The CDR3 DNA follows: TGTGCCAGCAGTTACCGCTCGGACAGCAATCAGCCCCAGCATTTT. Amino acids: CASSYRSDSNQPQHF.